Following are 16 T cell receptor beta chains from one sample sequenced in a study of CD8+ T cells in alopecia areata. cDNA reverse transcribed from extracted RNA served as the sequencing template. Sequencing used immunoSEQ multiplex PCR; TCRdb keeps in-frame clones, though not all of them. Counted here are 65,000 to 90,000 clones, just over 50% occurring once; the ten biggest clones make up approximately 5.4%. Sequenced sample: NKG2D-high CD8+ T cells sorted from blood. These receptors came from a human donor with alopecia areata.

The chain couples TRBV7-9 to TRBJ2-7; 9 nucleotides align to TRBD1. Germline CDR1 and CDR2: SEHNR and FQNEAQ (reference sequence). The CDR3 has 13 residues. Trimming took 5 bases from V and 6 from J; bases not matched to a gene: 5. The CDR3 DNA follows: TGTGCCAGCAGCACTAGACAGGGGGGCGAGCAGTACTTC. It translates to CASSTRQGGEQYF.

V and J are TRBV29-1 and TRBJ1-1; D is undetermined. V was shortened by 7 bases and J by 8 bases, with 11 bases between the two germline ends. This CDR3 is 10 amino acids long. Germline lookup yields CDR1 SQVTM and CDR2 ANQGSEA. CDR3 sequence: CSGVTPEAFF. The CDR3 region has the DNA TGCAGCGGCGTAACACCGGAAGCTTTCTTT. The full variable domain, its missing parts supplied by reference TRBV29-1 and TRBJ1-1, is SAVISQKPSRDICQRGTSLTIQCQVDSQVTMMFWYRQQPGQSLTLIATANQGSEATYESGFVIDKFPISRPNLTFSTLTVSNMSPEDSSIYLCSGVTPEAFFGQGTRLTVV.

This chain connects TRBV5-6 to TRBJ2-1, with TRBD1 matching 8 bases. From germline, CDR1 is SGHDT and CDR2 YYEEEE. The CDR3 length is 14 residues. The V segment lost 4 bases and the J segment 3 bases; nucleotides outside the gene matches: 3. For the CDR3, the DNA is TGTGCCAGCAGCACGGGACAGGTCTACAATGAGCAGTTCTTC. Residues: CASSTGQVYNEQFF.

This clone is large. The V gene is TRBV7-2, the J gene TRBJ2-7; D is possibly TRBD1 or TRBD2 (6 bases each). V was clipped by 5 bases and J by 5 bases, with 7 bases between them. The CDR3 has 11 residues. The V gene's germline CDR1 is SGHTA and CDR2 FQGNSA. The CDR3 is CASSGGHEQYF. The CDR3 DNA reads TGTGCCAGCAGCGGGGGGCACGAGCAGTACTTC. Filled out from reference TRBV7-2 and TRBJ2-7, the complete variable domain reads GAGVSQSPSNKVTEKGKDVELRCDPISGHTALYWYRQSLGQGLEFLIYFQGNSAPDKSGLPSDRFSAERTGGSVSTLTIQRTQQEDSAVYLCASSGGHEQYFGPGTRLTVT.

This rearrangement joins TRBV29-1 to TRBJ1-2, with D possibly TRBD1 on 5 matching bases. V lost 7 bases, J lost 6 bases, and 18 bases lay in between. CDR1 and CDR2 (germline): SQVTM, ANQGSEA. There are 13 residues in the CDR3. The CDR3 DNA is TGCAGCGCCCAAGTAAGGGGCAGTGATGGCTACACCTTC. Amino acid sequence: CSAQVRGSDGYTF. Supplemented by reference TRBV29-1 and TRBJ1-2, the full variable domain reads SAVISQKPSRDICQRGTSLTIQCQVDSQVTMMFWYRQQPGQSLTLIATANQGSEATYESGFVIDKFPISRPNLTFSTLTVSNMSPEDSSIYLCSAQVRGSDGYTFGSGTRLTVV.

This clone has only a few counts. The rearrangement uses TRBV30 and TRBJ2-1; 7 bases fit TRBD2. V was pared by 1 base and J by 2 bases, with 2 bases of the junction left unmatched. The CDR3 has 14 amino acids. The germline V gene encodes CDR1 GTSNPN and CDR2 SVGIG (reference sequence). CDR3 in amino acids: CAWSAGTTYNEQFF. In DNA, the CDR3 is TGTGCCTGGAGTGCCGGGACTACCTACAATGAGCAGTTCTTC.

Turning to this clone: This CDR3 is also generated by other DNA sequences in the sample. This sequence joins TRBV14 and TRBJ1-2; perhaps TRBD1 as D (5 bases). This CDR3 spans 13 amino acids. V was pared by 4 bases and J by 2 bases, with 8 bases between. Germline V gene data show CDR1 as SGHDN and CDR2 as FVKESK. The CDR3 reads CASSPGTNYGYTF. The CDR3 DNA reads TGTGCCAGCAGCCCAGGGACGAACTATGGCTACACCTTC.

CDR3 nucleotide sequence: TGCAGCGTTGAAGCTCGACTAGCGGGGGATAACTACGAGCAGTACTTC. It translates to CSVEARLAGDNYEQYF. V and J are TRBV29-1 and TRBJ2-7, with 12 bases lining up with TRBD2. CDR3 length: 16 amino acids. After removal of 1 base from V and 3 bases from J, the junction contained 7 bases not matched to a gene. Germline CDR1 reads SQVTM; CDR2 reads ANQGSEA.

This clone showed up just once. The chain joins TRBV28 to TRBJ1-2; no firm D call. Germline CDR1 MDHEN, CDR2 SYDVKM. The V and J ends lost 6 bases and 4 bases respectively, with 18 bases between them. CDR3 length: 15 amino acids. The DNA for the CDR3 is TGTGCCAGCAGCTCCACCTCGACGGGGATCTATGGCTACACCTTC. Translation: CASSSTSTGIYGYTF.

The chain links TRBV2 to TRBJ2-1; D remains ambiguous. Germline V gene sequence: CDR1 SNHLY, CDR2 FYNNEI. This CDR3 region has 15 residues. Deletions cut 6 bases from V and 2 bases from J, with 14 bases between. The CDR3 is CASRQWAVPYNEQFF. DNA of the CDR3: TGTGCCAGCAGACAATGGGCAGTCCCCTACAATGAGCAGTTCTTC. The whole variable domain, filled in from reference TRBV2 and TRBJ2-1, reads EPEVTQTPSHQVTQMGQEVILRCVPISNHLYFYWYRQILGQKVEFLVSFYNNEISEKSEIFDDQFSVERPDGSNFTLKIRSTKLEDSAMYFCASRQWAVPYNEQFFGPGTRLTVL.

The rearrangement links TRBV7-2 to TRBJ2-1, with D perhaps TRBD1 (6 bases). V was clipped by 3 bases and J by 8 bases, with 17 bases between them. The germline gives CDR1 SGHTA, CDR2 FQGNSA. The CDR3 spans 15 residues. This CDR3 reads CASSFTRDIGDEQFF. The CDR3 DNA reads as TGTGCCAGCAGCTTCACCCGGGACATTGGCGATGAGCAGTTCTTC.

This clone has a handful of counts. CDR3 in DNA: TGCAGCGCCCGAATCATCGGGACAGGGCTCTACAATGAGCAGTTCTTC. It yields the protein CSARIIGTGLYNEQFF. The J gene is TRBJ2-1, the V gene TRBV29-1; 9 bases map to TRBD1. This CDR3 has 16 residues. Germline CDR1 and CDR2: SQVTM and ANQGSEA. After removal of 7 bases from V and 3 bases from J, the junction contained 13 bases not matched to a gene.

In this sample, this clone turned up a few times. The chain uses TRBV27 and TRBJ2-5; TRBD1 matches at 8 bases. This CDR3 has 15 amino acids. Trimming removed 2 bases from V and 0 bases from J; junction bases left unmatched: 2. Germline CDR1 MNHEY, CDR2 SMNVEV (reference sequence). The CDR3 DNA is TGTGCCAGCAGTTTAGGGACAGGAGACCAAGAGACCCAGTACTTC. Protein product: CASSLGTGDQETQYF.

This chain joins TRBV27 and TRBJ1-5; tentative D call: TRBD1 (6 bases). The V end lost 2 bases, the J end lost 3 bases, and 8 bases lay between the germline ends. From germline, CDR1 is MNHEY and CDR2 SMNVEV (reference sequence). CDR3 length equals 14 residues. The CDR3 DNA reads TGTGCCAGCAGTTTAAGGGGGATCAATCAGCCCCAGCATTTT. This encodes CASSLRGINQPQHF.

This chain joins TRBV30 and TRBJ2-7; TRBD2 agrees at 7 bases. The length of the CDR3 is 14 residues. Per the germline V gene, CDR1 is GTSNPN and CDR2 is SVGIG (reference sequence). The trim removed 2 bases at V and 5 bases at J, leaving 9 bases unmatched. In DNA form, the CDR3 reads TGTGCCTGGAGTCCCCCCGGACTAGAAGACGAGCAGTACTTC. This sequence encodes CAWSPPGLEDEQYF. Together with reference TRBV30 and TRBJ2-7, the CDR3 gives the full variable domain: SQTIHQWPATLVQPVGSPLSLECTVEGTSNPNLYWYRQAAGRGLQLLFYSVGIGQISSEVPQNLSASRPQDRQFILSSKKLLLSDSGFYLCAWSPPGLEDEQYFGPGTRLTVT.

The rearrangement joins TRBV5-4 to TRBJ2-1; D call uncertain. Trimming left V 1 base short and J 6 bases short, with 14 bases between. The CDR3 loop spans 15 amino acids. CDR1 SGHNT and CDR2 YYREEE come from the germline V gene (reference sequence). CDR3 amino acids: CASSLPLNPLNEQFF. For the CDR3, the DNA is TGTGCCAGCAGCTTGCCCCTAAATCCTCTCAATGAGCAGTTCTTC.